This T cell receptor (beta chain) derives from a study of TIL therapy for anti-PD-1-resistant metastatic lung cancer. Study overall: Patients then received nivolumab; progressors got lymphodepletion, TIL and IL-2. Tumors carried a median approximately 1.6 non-synonymous mutations per megabase.

As for time point: pre-treatment sample, taken before nivolumab and TIL therapy. This was the immunoSEQ v3 assay. Sequencing depth was 2 million to 2.5 million read pairs for survey level, about 5-6 million for deep. Sequencing was performed with immunoSEQ multiplex PCR; in TCRdb, only in-frame clones are kept and a portion is missing. There are 15,000 to 20,000 clones in the sample; 83% occur only once, and about 2.2% lies in the top ten. The study, taken as a whole, reports: Treatment-naive, never-smoker and oncogene-addicted patients were overrepresented in this highly selected cohort.

A remark on this clone: Its specificity is not known.

This TCR was sampled from a person aged 25-85 years with non-small cell lung cancer. The sequencing used blood, collected at baseline.

As DNA, the CDR3 is TGTGCCAGCAGCGACCCCGGGATACCTAATGAAAAACTGTTTTTT. This gives the protein CASSDPGIPNEKLFF. This chain links TRBV9 with TRBJ1-4; D gene uncertain. V was shortened by 3 bases and J by 3 bases, with 12 bases between the two germline ends. Germline V gene sequence: CDR1 SGDLS, CDR2 YYNGEE. The CDR3 contains 15 residues.